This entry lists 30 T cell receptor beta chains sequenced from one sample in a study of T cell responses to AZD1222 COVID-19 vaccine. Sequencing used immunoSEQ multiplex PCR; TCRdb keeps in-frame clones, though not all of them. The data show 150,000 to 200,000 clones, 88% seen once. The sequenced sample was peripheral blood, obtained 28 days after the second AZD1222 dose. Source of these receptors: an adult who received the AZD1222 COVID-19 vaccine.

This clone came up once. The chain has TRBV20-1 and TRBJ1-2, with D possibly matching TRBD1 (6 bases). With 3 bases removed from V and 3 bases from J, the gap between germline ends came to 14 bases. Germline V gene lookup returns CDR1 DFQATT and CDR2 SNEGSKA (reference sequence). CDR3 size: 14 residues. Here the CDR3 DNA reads TGCAGTGCTAGTCTCAGGGGCTCAGACTATGGCTACACCTTC. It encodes CSASLRGSDYGYTF.

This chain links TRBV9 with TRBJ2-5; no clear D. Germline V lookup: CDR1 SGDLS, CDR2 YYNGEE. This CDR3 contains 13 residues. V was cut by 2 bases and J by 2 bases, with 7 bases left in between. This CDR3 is CASSVGRQETQYF. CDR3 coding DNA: TGTGCCAGCAGCGTGGGCAGACAAGAGACCCAGTACTTC. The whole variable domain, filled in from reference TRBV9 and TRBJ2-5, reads DSGVTQTPKHLITATGQRVTLRCSPRSGDLSVYWYQQSLDQGLQFLIQYYNGEERAKGNILERFSAQQFPDLHSELNLSSLELGDSALYFCASSVGRQETQYFGPGTRLLVL.

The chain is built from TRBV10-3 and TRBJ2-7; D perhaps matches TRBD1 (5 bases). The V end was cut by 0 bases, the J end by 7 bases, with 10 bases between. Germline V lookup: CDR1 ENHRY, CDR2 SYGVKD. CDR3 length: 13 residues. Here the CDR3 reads CAISESHRWEQYF. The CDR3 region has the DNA TGTGCCATCAGTGAGTCTCACAGGTGGGAGCAGTACTTC.

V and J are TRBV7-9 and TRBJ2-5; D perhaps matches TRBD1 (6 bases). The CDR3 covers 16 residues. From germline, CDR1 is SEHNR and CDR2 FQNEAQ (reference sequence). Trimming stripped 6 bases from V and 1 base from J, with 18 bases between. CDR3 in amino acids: CASRSGRGGVQETQYF. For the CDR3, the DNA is TGTGCCAGCAGGTCAGGCCGTGGGGGCGTCCAAGAGACCCAGTACTTC.

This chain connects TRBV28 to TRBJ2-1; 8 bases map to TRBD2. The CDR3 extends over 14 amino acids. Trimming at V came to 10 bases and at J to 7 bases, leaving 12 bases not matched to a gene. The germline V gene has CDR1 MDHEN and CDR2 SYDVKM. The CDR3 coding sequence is TGTGCCACCATACCGGCGGCGGGAGGAAATGAGCAGTTCTTC. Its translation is CATIPAAGGNEQFF.

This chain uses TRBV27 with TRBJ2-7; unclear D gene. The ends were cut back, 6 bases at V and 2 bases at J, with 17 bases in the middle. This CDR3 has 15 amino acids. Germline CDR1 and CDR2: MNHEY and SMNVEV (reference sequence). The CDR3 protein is CASSRRQLGTYEQYF. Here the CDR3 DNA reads TGTGCCAGCAGCCGTCGGCAGCTGGGGACCTACGAGCAGTACTTC.

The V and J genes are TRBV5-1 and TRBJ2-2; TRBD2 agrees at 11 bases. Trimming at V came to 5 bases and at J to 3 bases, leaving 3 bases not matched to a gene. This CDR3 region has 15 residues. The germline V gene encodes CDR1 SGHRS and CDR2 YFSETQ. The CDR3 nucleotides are TGCGCCAGCAGACTAGCGGGAGTATACACCGGGGAGCTGTTTTTT. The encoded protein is CASRLAGVYTGELFF.

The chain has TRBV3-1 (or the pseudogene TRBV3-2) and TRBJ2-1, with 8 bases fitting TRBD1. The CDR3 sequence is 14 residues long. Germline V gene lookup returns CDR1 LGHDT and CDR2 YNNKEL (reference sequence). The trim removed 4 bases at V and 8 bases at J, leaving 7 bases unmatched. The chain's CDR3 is CASSPRTGIDEQFF. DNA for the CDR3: TGTGCCAGCAGCCCGAGGACAGGGATCGATGAGCAGTTCTTC.

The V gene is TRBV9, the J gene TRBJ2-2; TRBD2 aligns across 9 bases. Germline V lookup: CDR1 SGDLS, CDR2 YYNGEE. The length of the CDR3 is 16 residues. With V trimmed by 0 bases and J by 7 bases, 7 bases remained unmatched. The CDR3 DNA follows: TGTGCCAGCAGCGTAGGTAGCGGGAGTGGGATCGGGGAGCTGTTTTTT. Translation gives CASSVGSGSGIGELFF.

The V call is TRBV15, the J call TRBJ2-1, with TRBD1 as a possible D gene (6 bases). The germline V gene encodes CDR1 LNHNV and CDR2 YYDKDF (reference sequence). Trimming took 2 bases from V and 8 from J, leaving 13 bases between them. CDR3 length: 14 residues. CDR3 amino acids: CATSRQGPIDEQFF. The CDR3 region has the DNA TGTGCCACCAGCAGACAGGGGCCAATAGATGAGCAGTTCTTC. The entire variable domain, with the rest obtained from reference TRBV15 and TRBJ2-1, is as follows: DAMVIQNPRYQVTQFGKPVTLSCSQTLNHNVMYWYQQKSSQAPKLLFHYYDKDFNNEADTPDNFQSRRPNTSFCFLDIRSPGLGDTAMYLCATSRQGPIDEQFFGPGTRLTVL.

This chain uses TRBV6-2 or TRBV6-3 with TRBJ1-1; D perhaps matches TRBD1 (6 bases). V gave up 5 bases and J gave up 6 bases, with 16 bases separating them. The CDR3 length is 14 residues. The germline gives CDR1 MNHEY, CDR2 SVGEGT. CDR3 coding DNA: TGTGCCAGCAGTACGAGGACAGATCGATCTGAAGCTTTCTTT. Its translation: CASSTRTDRSEAFF.

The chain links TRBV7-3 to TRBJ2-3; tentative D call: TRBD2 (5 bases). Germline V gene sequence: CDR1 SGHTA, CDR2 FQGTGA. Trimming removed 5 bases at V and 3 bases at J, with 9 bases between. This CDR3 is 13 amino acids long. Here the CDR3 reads CASSLLGTDTQYF. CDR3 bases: TGTGCCAGCAGCCTACTAGGGACAGATACGCAGTATTTT. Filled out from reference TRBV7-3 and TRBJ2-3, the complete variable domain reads GAGVSQTPSNKVTEKGKYVELRCDPISGHTALYWYRQSLGQGPEFLIYFQGTGAADDSGLPNDRFFAVRPEGSVSTLKIQRTERGDSAVYLCASSLLGTDTQYFGPGTRLTVL.

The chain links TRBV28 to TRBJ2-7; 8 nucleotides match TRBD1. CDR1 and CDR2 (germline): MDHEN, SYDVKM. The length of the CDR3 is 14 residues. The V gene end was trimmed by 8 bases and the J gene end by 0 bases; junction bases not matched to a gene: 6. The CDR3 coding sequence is TGTGCCAGCGGGCCAGGGGGCCCCTCCTACGAGCAGTACTTC. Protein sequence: CASGPGGPSYEQYF.

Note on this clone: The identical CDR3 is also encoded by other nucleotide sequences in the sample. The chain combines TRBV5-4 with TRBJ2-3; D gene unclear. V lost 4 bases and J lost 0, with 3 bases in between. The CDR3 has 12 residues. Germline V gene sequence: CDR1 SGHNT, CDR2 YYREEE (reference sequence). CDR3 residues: CASSRSTDTQYF. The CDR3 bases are TGTGCCAGCAGCCGGAGCACAGATACGCAGTATTTT.

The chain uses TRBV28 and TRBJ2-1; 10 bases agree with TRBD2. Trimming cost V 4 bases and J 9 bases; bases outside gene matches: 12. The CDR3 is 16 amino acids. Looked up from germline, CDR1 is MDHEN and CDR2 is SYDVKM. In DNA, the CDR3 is TGTGCCAGCAGTTCCAAGGCTAGCGGGAGAGCTGGTGAGCAGTTCTTC. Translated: CASSSKASGRAGEQFF. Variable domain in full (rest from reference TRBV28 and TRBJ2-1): DVKVTQSSRYLVKRTGEKVFLECVQDMDHENMFWYRQDPGLGLRLIYFSYDVKMKEKGDIPEGYSVSREKKERFSLILESASTNQTSMYLCASSSKASGRAGEQFFGPGTRLTVL.

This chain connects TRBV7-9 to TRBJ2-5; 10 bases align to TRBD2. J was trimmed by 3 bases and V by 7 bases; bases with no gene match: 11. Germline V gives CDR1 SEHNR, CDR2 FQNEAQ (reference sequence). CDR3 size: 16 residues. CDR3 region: CASNSGRLAGEETQYF. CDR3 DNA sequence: TGTGCCAGCAACTCAGGGCGTCTAGCGGGAGAAGAGACCCAGTACTTC.

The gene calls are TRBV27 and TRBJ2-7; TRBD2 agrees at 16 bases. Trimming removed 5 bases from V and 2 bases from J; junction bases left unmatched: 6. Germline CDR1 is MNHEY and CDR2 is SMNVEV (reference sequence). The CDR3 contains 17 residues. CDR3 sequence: CASSGGLAGGRTYEQYF. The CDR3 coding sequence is TGTGCCAGCAGTGGGGGACTAGCGGGAGGGAGGACCTACGAGCAGTACTTC.

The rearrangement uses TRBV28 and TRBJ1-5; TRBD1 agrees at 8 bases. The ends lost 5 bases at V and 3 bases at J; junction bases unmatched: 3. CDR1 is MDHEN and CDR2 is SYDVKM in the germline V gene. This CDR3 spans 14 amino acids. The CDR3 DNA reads TGTGCCAGCAGTCCGGGACAGGACAATCAGCCCCAGCATTTT. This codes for CASSPGQDNQPQHF.

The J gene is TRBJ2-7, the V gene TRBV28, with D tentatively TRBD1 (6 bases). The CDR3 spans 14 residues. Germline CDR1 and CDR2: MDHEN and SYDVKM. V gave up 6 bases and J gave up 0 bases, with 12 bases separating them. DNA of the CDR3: TGTGCCAGCAGGTCCGGGACACCCTCCTACGAGCAGTACTTC. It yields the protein CASRSGTPSYEQYF.

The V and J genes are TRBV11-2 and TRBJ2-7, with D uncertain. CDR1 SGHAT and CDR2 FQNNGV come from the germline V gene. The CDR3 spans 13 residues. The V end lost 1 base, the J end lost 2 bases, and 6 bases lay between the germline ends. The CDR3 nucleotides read TGTGCCAGCAGCTTAGTAGGGCCCTACGAGCAGTACTTC. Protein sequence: CASSLVGPYEQYF.

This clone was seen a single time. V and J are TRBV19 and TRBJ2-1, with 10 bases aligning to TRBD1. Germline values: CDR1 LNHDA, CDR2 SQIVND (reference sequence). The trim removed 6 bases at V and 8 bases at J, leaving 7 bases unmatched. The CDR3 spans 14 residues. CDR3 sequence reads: CASRPGQGFDEQFF. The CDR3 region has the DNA TGTGCCAGTAGACCGGGACAGGGGTTTGATGAGCAGTTCTTC.

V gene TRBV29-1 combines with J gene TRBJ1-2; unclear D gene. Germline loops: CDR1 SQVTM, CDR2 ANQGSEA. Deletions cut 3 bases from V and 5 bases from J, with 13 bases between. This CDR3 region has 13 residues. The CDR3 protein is CSVDPPRLYGYTF. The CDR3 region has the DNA TGCAGCGTTGACCCCCCAAGACTTTATGGCTACACCTTC.

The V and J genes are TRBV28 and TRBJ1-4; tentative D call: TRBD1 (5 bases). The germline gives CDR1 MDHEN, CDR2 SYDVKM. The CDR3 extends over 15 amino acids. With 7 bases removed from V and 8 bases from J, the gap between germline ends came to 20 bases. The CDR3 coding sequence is TGTGCCAGCATCATGTCTGGGGGAGTACGCGAAAAACTGTTTTTT. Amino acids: CASIMSGGVREKLFF.

The CDR3 sequence is CASSFGRIYEQYF. The CDR3 nucleotides are TGTGCCAGCAGCTTTGGACGGATTTACGAGCAGTACTTC. The rearrangement uses TRBV11-2 and TRBJ2-7, with D unclear. The CDR3 is 13 residues long. Germline V gene data show CDR1 as SGHAT and CDR2 as FQNNGV. V lost 3 bases, J lost 4 bases, and 10 bases lay in between.

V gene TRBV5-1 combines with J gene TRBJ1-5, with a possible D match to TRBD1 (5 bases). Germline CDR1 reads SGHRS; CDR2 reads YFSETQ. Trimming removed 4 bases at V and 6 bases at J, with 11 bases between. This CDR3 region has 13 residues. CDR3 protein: CASSLLGTQPQHF. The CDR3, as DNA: TGCGCCAGCAGCCTATTGGGGACTCAGCCCCAGCATTTT.

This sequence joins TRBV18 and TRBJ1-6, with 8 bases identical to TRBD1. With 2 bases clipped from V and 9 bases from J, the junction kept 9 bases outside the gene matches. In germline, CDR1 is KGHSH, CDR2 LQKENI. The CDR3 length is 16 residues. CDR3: CASSPNDRGLLSPLHF. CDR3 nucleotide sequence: TGTGCCAGCTCACCAAACGACAGGGGATTACTTTCACCCCTCCACTTT.

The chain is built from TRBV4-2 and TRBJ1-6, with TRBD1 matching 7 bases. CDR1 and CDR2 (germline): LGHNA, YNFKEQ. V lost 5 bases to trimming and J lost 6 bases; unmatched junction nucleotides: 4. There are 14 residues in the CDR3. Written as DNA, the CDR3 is TGTGCCAGCAGCGGAAACAGGGGTAATTCACCCCTCCACTTT. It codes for CASSGNRGNSPLHF.

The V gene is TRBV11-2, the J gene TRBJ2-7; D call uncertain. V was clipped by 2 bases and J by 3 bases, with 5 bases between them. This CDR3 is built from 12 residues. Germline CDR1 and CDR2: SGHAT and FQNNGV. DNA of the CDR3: TGTGCCAGCAGCTTAAACAGCTACGAGCAGTACTTC. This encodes CASSLNSYEQYF.

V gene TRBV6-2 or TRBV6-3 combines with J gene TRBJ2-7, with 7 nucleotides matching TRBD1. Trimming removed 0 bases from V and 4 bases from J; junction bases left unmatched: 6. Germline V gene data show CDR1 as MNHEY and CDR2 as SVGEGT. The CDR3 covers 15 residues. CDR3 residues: CASSYSKGTAYEQYF. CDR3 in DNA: TGTGCCAGCAGTTACTCGAAGGGGACAGCTTACGAGCAGTACTTC.

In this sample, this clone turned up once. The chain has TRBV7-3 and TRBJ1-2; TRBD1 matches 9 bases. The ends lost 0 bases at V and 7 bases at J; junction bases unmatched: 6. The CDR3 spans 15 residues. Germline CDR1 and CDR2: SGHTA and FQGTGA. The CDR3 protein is CASSLTGGQGFGYTF. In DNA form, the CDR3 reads TGTGCCAGCAGCTTAACGGGAGGACAGGGGTTTGGCTACACCTTC.